This T cell receptor beta chain was recovered during a study of cytomegalovirus exposure and HLA in healthy donors. It was healthy bone marrow donors who served as donors. Per the germline V gene, CDR1 is SEHNR and CDR2 is FQNEAQ (reference sequence). The CDR3 loop spans 14 amino acids. Trimming took 4 bases from V and 3 from J; bases not matched to a gene: 3. Both 60 Vbeta primers and 13 Jbeta primers went into the PCR. Assay: immunoSEQ multiplex PCR; the TCRdb copy retains only in-frame clones and omits some. The repertoire consists of 130,000 to 150,000 clones, with 78% occurring once and the leading ten covering 2.5% to 3.5%. Overall study findings and caveats: In vitro data verified a few CMV-associated chains as specific for CMV antigens. Overall, approximately 150 TCR beta chains were annotated as cytomegalovirus-associated.

Details on this clone: Its antigen is not known.

The sequencing input was PBMCs. The TCR originated in a male donor in good health and CMV-seronegative. This sequence joins TRBV7-9 and TRBJ2-1; 7 nucleotides agree with TRBD1. The DNA for the CDR3 is TGTGCCAGCAGCTCCCGGACAGGCTACAATGAGCAGTTCTTC. Its translation: CASSSRTGYNEQFF.